These 15 T cell receptor beta chains were sequenced from one sample in a study of OX40 agonist ivuxolimab in advanced cancers. The protocol was immunoSEQ multiplex PCR, while the TCRdb copy is restricted to in-frame clones and leaves out a portion. The sample holds under 70,000 clones; just over 85% are singletons and the top ten take roughly 1.1%. Sequencing was performed on CD4+ or CD8+ T cells sorted from blood, taken in a trial of the OX40 agonist ivuxolimab. Every receptor here comes from an adult with an advanced solid tumor such as melanoma, head and neck, liver or kidney cancer.

The chain links TRBV5-1 to TRBJ2-5, with 10 bases identical to TRBD2. Germline loops: CDR1 SGHRS, CDR2 YFSETQ. This CDR3 has 16 amino acids. With 2 bases clipped from V and 0 bases from J, the junction kept 4 bases outside the gene matches. The CDR3 loop reads CASSFRLAGNQETQYF. DNA of the CDR3: TGCGCCAGCAGCTTCCGACTAGCGGGCAACCAAGAGACCCAGTACTTC. Variable domain in full (rest from reference TRBV5-1 and TRBJ2-5): KAGVTQTPRYLIKTRGQQVTLSCSPISGHRSVSWYQQTPGQGLQFLFEYFSETQRNKGNFPGRFSGRQFSNSRSEMNVSTLELGDSALYLCASSFRLAGNQETQYFGPGTRLLVL.

The chain couples TRBV2 to TRBJ2-7, with 8 positions matching TRBD1. Germline V gene lookup returns CDR1 SNHLY and CDR2 FYNNEI. The CDR3 extends over 14 amino acids. Trimming cost V 4 bases and J 2 bases; bases outside gene matches: 4. The DNA of the CDR3 is TGTGCCAGCAGTGGGACAGGGATTCCCTACGAGCAGTACTTC. Protein sequence: CASSGTGIPYEQYF. Drawing the rest from reference TRBV2 and TRBJ2-7, the complete variable domain is EPEVTQTPSHQVTQMGQEVILRCVPISNHLYFYWYRQILGQKVEFLVSFYNNEISEKSEIFDDQFSVERPDGSNFTLKIRSTKLEDSAMYFCASSGTGIPYEQYFGPGTRLTVT.

The chain employs TRBV5-1 and TRBJ1-3; D is uncertain. V was cut by 0 bases and J by 4 bases, with 11 bases left in between. The CDR3 runs 15 residues. The germline V gene has CDR1 SGHRS and CDR2 YFSETQ. The CDR3 nucleotides are TGCGCCAGCAGCTTGGAGCAGGAAAGGGGAAACACCATATATTTT. This gives the protein CASSLEQERGNTIYF.

This rearrangement joins TRBV28 to TRBJ2-5; 9 nucleotides align to TRBD1. After removal of 4 bases from V and 5 bases from J, the junction contained 8 bases not matched to a gene. CDR3 size: 15 residues. Per germline, CDR1 MDHEN and CDR2 SYDVKM. In nucleotides, the CDR3 is TGTGCCAGCAGTTCACAACAGGGGGCCGGGGAGACCCAGTACTTC. This codes for CASSSQQGAGETQYF.

This clone has just a few counts. The gene calls are TRBV6-1 and TRBJ1-3; D call uncertain. Trimming took off 1 base at V and 2 bases at J, with 9 bases between the two ends. The germline V gene encodes CDR1 MNHNS and CDR2 SASEGT. CDR3 length: 15 residues. CDR3 nucleotides: TGTGCCAGCAGTGAAGGGAGAGGGACTGGAAACACCATATATTTT. As protein: CASSEGRGTGNTIYF.

The V gene is TRBV6-6, the J gene TRBJ1-2; TRBD1 might be the D (6 bases). V was cut by 5 bases and J by 3 bases, with 10 bases left in between. The germline V gene has CDR1 MNHNY and CDR2 SVGAGI (reference sequence). This CDR3 contains 13 residues. This CDR3 is CASSPNRDYGYTF. The DNA of the CDR3 is TGTGCCAGCAGTCCTAACAGGGACTATGGCTACACCTTC.

This clone has a handful of counts. The rearrangement links TRBV19 to TRBJ1-1; no firm D call. Germline CDR1 reads LNHDA; CDR2 reads SQIVND (reference sequence). The CDR3 sequence is 12 residues long. V was trimmed by 1 base and J by 10 bases, leaving 10 bases between them. In DNA, the CDR3 is TGTGCCAGTAGTATAGGAGGGTTAGCAGCTTTCTTT. It codes for CASSIGGLAAFF.

The genes are TRBV2 and TRBJ2-5; 9 nucleotides match TRBD2. This CDR3 contains 16 residues. V lost 5 bases, J lost 2 bases, and 9 bases stayed unmatched. Looked up from germline, CDR1 is SNHLY and CDR2 is FYNNEI. This chain's CDR3 is CASSREVLAGQETQYF. In nucleotides, the CDR3 is TGTGCCAGCAGTCGAGAGGTCCTAGCGGGGCAAGAGACCCAGTACTTC. Looking up the rest from reference TRBV2 and TRBJ2-5 gives the full variable domain: EPEVTQTPSHQVTQMGQEVILRCVPISNHLYFYWYRQILGQKVEFLVSFYNNEISEKSEIFDDQFSVERPDGSNFTLKIRSTKLEDSAMYFCASSREVLAGQETQYFGPGTRLLVL.

In its sample, this clone was seen a few times. This chain connects TRBV7-9 to TRBJ2-2, with TRBD2 matching over 10 bases. Trimming took 5 bases from V and 6 from J; bases not matched to a gene: 9. Per germline, CDR1 SEHNR and CDR2 FQNEAQ (reference sequence). This CDR3 is 16 amino acids long. CDR3 protein: CASSPLAGGGAGELFF. In nucleotides, the CDR3 is TGTGCCAGCAGCCCCTTAGCGGGAGGTGGAGCCGGGGAGCTGTTTTTT.

A single count supports this clone. V usage is TRBV11-2 and J usage is TRBJ1-2; TRBD1 aligns across 9 bases. V shed 1 base and J 6 bases; nucleotides not matched to a gene: 12. Germline V gene sequence: CDR1 SGHAT, CDR2 FQNNGV. The CDR3 extends over 17 amino acids. CDR3 protein: CASSLGHRTGVTDGYTF. The CDR3 nucleotides read TGTGCCAGCAGCTTAGGCCACCGGACAGGGGTAACGGATGGCTACACCTTC.

The CDR3 loop reads CASSLFGQPQHF. CDR3 nucleotide sequence: TGTGCCAGCAGTTTATTCGGTCAGCCCCAGCATTTT. The chain combines TRBV28 with TRBJ1-5; D remains unclear. The V gene's germline CDR1 is MDHEN and CDR2 SYDVKM. Trimming pared 1 base from V and 6 bases from J, leaving 4 bases between. The CDR3 totals 12 residues.

The V call is TRBV6-1, the J call TRBJ2-3; 8 bases map to TRBD2. Looked up from germline, CDR1 is MNHNS and CDR2 is SASEGT. The V segment lost 1 base and the J segment 0 bases; nucleotides outside the gene matches: 3. This CDR3 is built from 16 residues. The CDR3 sequence: CASSEGLARSTDTQYF. In nucleotides, the CDR3 is TGTGCCAGCAGTGAAGGACTAGCGCGGAGCACAGATACGCAGTATTTT.

This chain links TRBV6-1 with TRBJ1-2; D is unresolved. From germline, CDR1 is MNHNS and CDR2 SASEGT. V shed 8 bases and J shed 4 bases, with 11 bases lying between them. The CDR3 extends over 12 amino acids. The CDR3 sequence: CASSEGSYGYTF. CDR3 bases: TGTGCCAGCTCAGAGGGCAGCTATGGCTACACCTTC.

This chain joins TRBV6-1 and TRBJ2-6; 8 bases match TRBD1. Germline V gives CDR1 MNHNS, CDR2 SASEGT. The length of the CDR3 is 15 residues. The V segment lost 3 bases and the J segment 3 bases; nucleotides outside the gene matches: 1. CDR3 sequence reads: CASSDGQGGANVLTF. The CDR3 DNA reads as TGTGCCAGCAGTGACGGACAGGGTGGGGCCAACGTCCTGACTTTC.

This chain connects TRBV18 to TRBJ2-5; D might be TRBD1 (6 bases). Trimming stripped 4 bases from V and 4 bases from J, with 16 bases between. The CDR3 has 15 residues. CDR1 KGHSH and CDR2 LQKENI come from the germline V gene. This chain's CDR3 is CASSQVRGSGETQYF. The DNA of the CDR3 is TGTGCCAGCTCACAAGTCAGGGGCAGTGGAGAGACCCAGTACTTC. Full variable domain (rest looked up from reference TRBV18 and TRBJ2-5): NAGVMQNPRHLVRRRGQEARLRCSPMKGHSHVYWYRQLPEEGLKFMVYLQKENIIDESGMPKERFSAEFPKEGPSILRIQQVVRGDSAAYFCASSQVRGSGETQYFGPGTRLLVL.